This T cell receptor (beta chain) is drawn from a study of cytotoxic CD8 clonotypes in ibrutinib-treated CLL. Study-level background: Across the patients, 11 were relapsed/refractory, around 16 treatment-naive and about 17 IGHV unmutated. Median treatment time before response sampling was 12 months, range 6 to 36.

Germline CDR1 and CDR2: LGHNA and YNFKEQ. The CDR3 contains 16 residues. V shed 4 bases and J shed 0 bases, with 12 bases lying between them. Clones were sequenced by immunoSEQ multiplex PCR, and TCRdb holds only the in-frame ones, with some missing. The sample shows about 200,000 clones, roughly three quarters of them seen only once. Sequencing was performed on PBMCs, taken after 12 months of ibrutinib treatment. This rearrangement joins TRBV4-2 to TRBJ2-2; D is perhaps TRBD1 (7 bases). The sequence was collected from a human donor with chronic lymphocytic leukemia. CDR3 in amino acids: CASSPPGGSNTGELFF. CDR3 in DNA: TGTGCCAGCAGCCCCCCAGGGGGGTCGAACACCGGGGAGCTGTTTTTT.